The next 17 T cell receptor beta chains were all read from a single sample in a study of T-cell memory formation after mild COVID-19. TCRdb ran MiXCR on the 5' RACE reads and lists one entry per CDR3 protein. Of a few hundred thousand distinct CDR3 sequences listed, around 21% are singletons. The material sequenced was PBMCs or a T cell subset sorted from them (not recorded which). Receptors originate from an adult woman who had mild COVID-19 (a few samples of this study predate the infection). Cell type and time point are not known.

The V and J genes are TRBV7-9 and TRBJ2-3, with a weak D call TRBD1 (5 bases). The CDR3 is 15 residues long. Between the trimmed V and J ends, which lost 2 bases and 6 bases, there was a span of 15 bases. Germline-derived CDR1 and CDR2 are SEHNR and FQNEAQ (reference sequence). This CDR3 reads CASSLSSGHRDTQYF. In DNA form, the CDR3 reads TGTGCCAGCAGCTTATCGTCAGGACATCGGGATACGCAGTATTTT.

This chain uses TRBV5-4 with TRBJ1-6; D is undetermined. Germline V gives CDR1 SGHNT, CDR2 YYREEE (reference sequence). The CDR3 extends over 14 amino acids. The V end lost 0 bases, the J end lost 12 bases, and 13 bases lay between the germline ends. The CDR3 bases are TGTGCCAGCAGCTTGGACCTAAACGAGAGACCCCTCCACTTT. Amino acid sequence: CASSLDLNERPLHF.

V usage is TRBV7-2 and J usage is TRBJ2-7, with D hard to call. CDR1 and CDR2 (germline): SGHTA, FQGNSA. V was shortened by 4 bases and J by 6 bases, with 19 bases between the two germline ends. The CDR3 sequence is 15 residues long. CDR3: CASSSDGMTGREQYF. The CDR3 DNA reads as TGTGCCAGCAGCTCGGACGGCATGACCGGCCGCGAGCAGTACTTC.

V gene TRBV11-2 combines with J gene TRBJ1-2; D gene ambiguous. This CDR3 is built from 14 residues. Per the germline V gene, CDR1 is SGHAT and CDR2 is FQNNGV. Trimming stripped 2 bases from V and 2 bases from J, with 9 bases between. In DNA, the CDR3 is TGTGCCAGCAGCTTAATGGGCGGAAACTATGGCTACACCTTC. This sequence encodes CASSLMGGNYGYTF.

This clonotype was counted a few times. The chain carries TRBV5-1 and TRBJ2-3, with 12 bases lining up with TRBD2. CDR1 SGHRS and CDR2 YFSETQ come from the germline V gene. This CDR3 has 18 amino acids. V shed 6 bases and J 1 base; nucleotides not matched to a gene: 12. Written as DNA, the CDR3 is TGCGCCAGCATTGAGGGACTAGCGGGTCCGGGCCGCACAGATACGCAGTATTTT. This codes for CASIEGLAGPGRTDTQYF.

This chain links TRBV24-1 with TRBJ2-3, with D perhaps TRBD1 or TRBD2 (5 bases each). Per germline, CDR1 KGHDR and CDR2 SFDVKD. This CDR3 has 16 residues. V lost 5 bases and J lost 6, with 20 bases in between. Here the CDR3 DNA reads TGTGCCACCAGTGGAATGAGGGGCCGAAGTGTGGATACGCAGTATTTT. It translates to CATSGMRGRSVDTQYF.

This chain links TRBV7-2 with TRBJ2-5, with D maybe TRBD1 (6 bases). CDR1 and CDR2 from the germline V gene are SGHTA and FQGNSA. The germline V and J ends were trimmed by 6 bases and 4 bases, with 12 bases remaining between them. The CDR3 runs to 13 residues. The CDR3 loop is CASRKVGAETQYF. For the CDR3, the DNA is TGTGCCAGCAGGAAAGTGGGGGCAGAGACCCAGTACTTC.

V gene TRBV6-5 combines with J gene TRBJ2-7; D unclear. Looked up from germline, CDR1 is MNHEY and CDR2 is SVGAGI. Trimming removed 5 bases at V and 6 bases at J, with 11 bases between. There are 12 residues in the CDR3. CDR3 sequence: CASSPSWGEQYF. The CDR3 coding sequence is TGTGCCAGCAGTCCGTCGTGGGGCGAGCAGTACTTC.

This clonotype was seen only a few times. The CDR3 coding sequence is TGTGCCACCAGTGGTGCGGGACAGCCTTACAATCAGCCCCAGCATTTT. Residues: CATSGAGQPYNQPQHF. The chain carries TRBV24-1 and TRBJ1-5; 7 bases map to TRBD1. The V gene end was trimmed by 5 bases and the J gene end by 3 bases; junction bases not matched to a gene: 9. CDR3 length: 16 amino acids. Germline V lookup: CDR1 KGHDR, CDR2 SFDVKD.

Only a few counts were recorded for this clonotype. The chain employs TRBV10-3 and TRBJ1-1; TRBD1 matches 7 bases. The V segment lost 2 bases and the J segment 4 bases; nucleotides outside the gene matches: 7. The CDR3 totals 15 residues. The germline V gene encodes CDR1 ENHRY and CDR2 SYGVKD. The CDR3 protein is CAISEPLGGLTEAFF. CDR3 coding DNA: TGTGCCATCAGTGAGCCCCTAGGGGGCCTCACTGAAGCTTTCTTT.

Here the CDR3 reads CASSPGQGYREQYF. The CDR3 DNA is TGTGCCAGCAGTCCGGGACAGGGCTATCGAGAGCAGTACTTC. The rearrangement links TRBV12-3 or TRBV12-4 to TRBJ2-7, with TRBD1 matching over 9 bases. The CDR3 spans 14 residues. With 5 bases clipped from V and 7 bases from J, the junction kept 9 bases outside the gene matches.

The V and J genes are TRBV6-5 and TRBJ2-7, with D perhaps TRBD1 or TRBD2 (5 bases each). Deletions cut 4 bases from V and 3 bases from J, with 19 bases between. Germline CDR1 and CDR2: MNHEY and SVGAGI. The CDR3 covers 16 residues. The CDR3 DNA sequence: TGTGCCAGCAGTTCACCTGGGACGAAGAGGGACTACGAGCAGTACTTC. Its translation is CASSSPGTKRDYEQYF.

This clonotype was observed a handful of times. This chain links TRBV3-1 with TRBJ2-3; possible D gene TRBD2, 5 bases. CDR1 and CDR2 from the germline V gene are LGHDT and YNNKEL (reference sequence). This CDR3 is built from 14 residues. V lost 1 base, J lost 5 bases, and 10 bases lay in between. CDR3 sequence (DNA): TGTGCCAGCAGCCAAGTCGCCCGGGGAGATACGCAGTATTTT. This translates into CASSQVARGDTQYF.

In this sample, this clonotype turned up a few times. J is TRBJ2-7 and V is TRBV4-2; 7 nucleotides agree with TRBD2. V lost 0 bases to trimming and J lost 5 bases; unmatched junction nucleotides: 7. Germline lookup yields CDR1 LGHNA and CDR2 YNFKEQ. The CDR3 spans 15 residues. CDR3 loop: CASSQDGRASDEQYF. In DNA, the CDR3 is TGTGCCAGCAGCCAAGATGGGAGGGCCTCTGACGAGCAGTACTTC.

This clonotype was seen a few times. The chain links TRBV29-1 to TRBJ2-1; D may correspond to TRBD1 or TRBD2 (5 bases each). CDR1 and CDR2 (germline): SQVTM, ANQGSEA. CDR3 size: 12 residues. Between the trimmed V and J ends, which lost 0 bases and 12 bases, there was a span of 12 bases. The CDR3 region is CSVEEGVQGQFF. The CDR3 nucleotides are TGCAGCGTTGAAGAGGGGGTCCAGGGGCAGTTCTTC.

The chain carries TRBV7-2 and TRBJ2-5, with no clear D. CDR3 size: 13 residues. Trimming took off 4 bases at V and 4 bases at J, with 10 bases between the two ends. Germline V lookup: CDR1 SGHTA, CDR2 FQGNSA. The CDR3 DNA reads TGTGCCAGCAGCTCTCAGCCCGGAGAGACCCAGTACTTC. Protein sequence: CASSSQPGETQYF.

This clonotype was seen more than once but under ten times. At one end, the junction sequence differs from germline, possibly due to a read error. The V gene is TRBV12-3 or TRBV12-4, the J gene TRBJ2-7, with TRBD2 identical over 9 bases. The CDR3 is 13 residues long. The CDR3 loop is CASSLAGTGEQYF. CDR3 in DNA: TGTGCCAGCAGTCTAGCGGGAACGGGAGAGCAGTACTTC.